A selection of T cell receptor beta chains follows, all from one sample in a study of regulatory and conventional T cells in RAG deficiency. Profiled with immunoSEQ multiplex PCR; TCRdb holds only in-frame clones, not every one. The sample has 21,000 or so clones, about 92% seen once. The same data also went into a second study, on regulatory T cells.

The sequencing sample was made of CD4+ T cells sorted from blood. Receptors originate from a human donor in good health. Each CDR3 is given with its conserved first and last residue. Each record gives: J gene, V gene, D gene, clone size, CDR3 DNA, CDR3 protein. A D gene is named only where the DNA matches it firmly. Clone size appears in some rows only: once, few, many, or a class for an expanded clone.

>TRBJ2-2|TRBV10-3|TRBD2|-
TGTGCCATCACAGCGGGGGACGCCGGGGAGCTGTTTTTT
CAITAGDAGELFF
>TRBJ2-3|TRBV7-9|-|-
TGTGCCAGCAGCTTGAGGCAGGGAACAGATACGCAGTATTTT
CASSLRQGTDTQYF
>TRBJ1-3|TRBV6-1|TRBD1|-
TGTGCCAGCAGAGACAGGGGGGCCTATGGAAACACCATATATTTT
CASRDRGAYGNTIYF
>TRBJ2-1|TRBV10-1|TRBD1|once
TGCGCCAGCAGTGACCTACCGGGGACAGCACAGTTCTTC
CASSDLPGTAQFF
>TRBJ2-7|TRBV30|-|-
TGTGCCTGGAGTAGCGGACTCTACGAGCAGTACTTC
CAWSSGLYEQYF
>TRBJ2-5|TRBV7-2|-|-
TGTGCCAGCAGCTTCCTAGGGGTGAGGGAGACCCAGTACTTC
CASSFLGVRETQYF
>TRBJ1-1|TRBV19|-|-
TGTGCCAGTAGTGGGTTCTTGAACACTGAAGCTTTCTTT
CASSGFLNTEAFF
>TRBJ1-1|TRBV7-2|-|-
TGTGCCAGCAGCTTAGGGAGCGAAGCTTTCTTT
CASSLGSEAFF
>TRBJ2-6|TRBV28|TRBD1|-
TGTGCCAGCAGGCCGATACAGGGGAGAGGGGCCAACGTCCTGACTTTC
CASRPIQGRGANVLTF
>TRBJ2-1|TRBV14|TRBD2|once
TGTGCCAGCAGCCAAGGGGGGAGCGGGGCTTACAATGAGCAGTTCTTC
CASSQGGSGAYNEQFF
>TRBJ2-4|TRBV7-2|TRBD2|-
TGTGCCAGCAGCTCCTCTCAGCTAGGACCGGGGGGGATTCAGTACTTC
CASSSSQLGPGGIQYF
>TRBJ1-2|TRBV30|TRBD1|-
TGTGCCTGGAGTCGGGACAGACCCAAGGGCTACACCTTC
CAWSRDRPKGYTF
>TRBJ2-7|TRBV14|TRBD1|-
TGTGCCAGCAGCCAAAGACCGGGACAGGGAACCTACGAGCAGTACTTC
CASSQRPGQGTYEQYF
>TRBJ2-6|TRBV19|-|-
TGTGCCAGTACCGAGTGGGGACGAACAAGCCTCGGGGCCAACGTCCTGACTTTC
CASTEWGRTSLGANVLTF
>TRBJ1-2|TRBV7-9|-|-
TGTGCCAGCAGCTTAGCTCCTAAGGGCGAGGTCTATGGCTACACCTTC
CASSLAPKGEVYGYTF
>TRBJ1-2|TRBV30|TRBD1|-
TGTGCCTGGAGTACGGGACAGGAGCTCTATGGCTACACCTTC
CAWSTGQELYGYTF
>TRBJ1-2|TRBV30|TRBD1|-
TGTGCCTGGACTACCCCGTGGGACAGAGAGAACTATGGCTACACCTTC
CAWTTPWDRENYGYTF
>TRBJ2-7|TRBV5-1|TRBD1|-
TGCGCCAGCAGCCCGAGCCGGGACAGGGTTACCTACGAGCAGTACTTC
CASSPSRDRVTYEQYF
>TRBJ1-6|TRBV15|-|few
TGTGCCACCAGCAGCCCGTCTTGGGGGGTTGTTCATTCACCCCTCCACTTT
CATSSPSWGVVHSPLHF
>TRBJ2-5|TRBV5-6|-|-
TGTGCCAGCAGCTTGCGGACCTCCAGCCGAGAGACCCAGTACTTC
CASSLRTSSRETQYF
>TRBJ1-3|TRBV25-1|-|-
TGTGCCAGCAGTGCCGGCCTCTCTGGAAACACCATATATTTT
CASSAGLSGNTIYF
>TRBJ2-1|TRBV4-1|-|-
TGCGCCAGCAGCCAAGACAGCCTCGAGAGGATCTACAATGAGCAGTTCTTC
CASSQDSLERIYNEQFF
>TRBJ2-2|TRBV11-3|TRBD1|-
TGTGCCAGCAGCGCCGACAGGGTCACCGGGGAGCTGTTTTTT
CASSADRVTGELFF
>TRBJ1-3|TRBV10-1|-|-
TGCGCCAGCAGTCCCACGGTCTCTGGAAACACCATATATTTT
CASSPTVSGNTIYF
>TRBJ2-7|TRBV13|TRBD2|-
TGTGCCAGCAGCTTCGGGACTATAAACTACGAGCAGTACTTC
CASSFGTINYEQYF
>TRBJ1-2|TRBV30|-|-
TGTGCCTGGACAATACAGGAAGGTCCGTATGGCTACACCTTC
CAWTIQEGPYGYTF
>TRBJ2-3|TRBV19|TRBD2|few
TGTGCGGCGGGGGGGCGCACAGATACGCAGTATTTT
CAAGGRTDTQYF
>TRBJ1-3|TRBV4-1|TRBD1|-
TGCGCCAGCAGCCAAGAGGGAGGCAGGGGGCTTGGAAACACCATATATTTT
CASSQEGGRGLGNTIYF
>TRBJ1-2|TRBV27|TRBD1|-
TGTGCCACCAGACCCCCGGGACAGATCTATGGCTACACCTTC
CATRPPGQIYGYTF
>TRBJ2-7|TRBV29-1|-|-
TGCAGCGTTTACCTAAGCTCCTACGAGCAGTACTTC
CSVYLSSYEQYF
>TRBJ1-2|TRBV2|-|-
TGTGCCAGCAGTGAACTGGGGGACTATGGCTACACCTTC
CASSELGDYGYTF
>TRBJ1-5|TRBV6-1|-|few
TGTGCCAGCAGTGGATACATGGGGGTTAGCAATCAGCCCCAGCATTTT
CASSGYMGVSNQPQHF
>TRBJ2-3|TRBV6-5|TRBD2|-
TGTGCCAACCCGAGCGGGGGGGCGTATGATACGCAGTATTTT
CANPSGGAYDTQYF
>TRBJ2-7|TRBV5-5|-|-
TGTGCCAGCAGTCTGGACAGCTTCTCCTACGAGCAGTACTTC
CASSLDSFSYEQYF
>TRBJ2-2|TRBV10-3|TRBD2|-
TGTGCCATCAGTGGTTATAGCGGGGAGGCCGGGGAGCTGTTTTTT
CAISGYSGEAGELFF
>TRBJ2-5|TRBV10-3|TRBD2|-
TGTGCCATCAGTCCGACTAGCGGGGCGGGAGAGACCCAGTACTTC
CAISPTSGAGETQYF
>TRBJ2-6|TRBV27|-|-
TGTGCCAGCAGCCCGGACTCTAGGGACAACGTCCTGACTTTC
CASSPDSRDNVLTF
>TRBJ1-2|TRBV6-5|-|once
TGTGCCAGCAGATATAGGGGGGACCACCTTAGCTACACCTTC
CASRYRGDHLSYTF
>TRBJ1-5|TRBV2|-|few
TGTGCCAGCAGTGTTGACAGCAATCAGCCCCAGCATTTT
CASSVDSNQPQHF
>TRBJ2-7|TRBV19|TRBD2|-
TGTGCCAGTAGCCCCGCGGGGGGCGGCTCCTACGAGCAGTACTTC
CASSPAGGGSYEQYF
>TRBJ2-2|TRBV11-3|-|-
TGTGCCACCAAGCACGCCCGGAGCACCGGGGAGCTGTTTTTT
CATKHARSTGELFF
>TRBJ2-2|TRBV11-2|-|-
TGTGCCAGCAGCTTAGCCTCCGGGGAGCTGTTTTTT
CASSLASGELFF
>TRBJ1-1|TRBV6-5|-|-
TGTGCCAGCAGTTACGCGGACAGCATGAACACTGAAGCTTTCTTT
CASSYADSMNTEAFF
>TRBJ2-6|TRBV18|-|-
TGTGCCAGCTCACGAGAGAGCTCTGGGGCCAACGTCCTGACTTTC
CASSRESSGANVLTF
>TRBJ2-2|TRBV5-5|-|-
TGTGCCAGCAGCTTGTGGACCGGGGAGCTGTTTTTT
CASSLWTGELFF
>TRBJ2-3|TRBV9|-|-
TGTGCCAGCAGCGTAGACCAGAGCACAGATACGCAGTATTTT
CASSVDQSTDTQYF
>TRBJ1-1|TRBV7-9|TRBD1|-
TGTGCCAGCAGCTCCACCGGGACAGGGAATAGGGCTTTCTTT
CASSSTGTGNRAFF
>TRBJ2-7|TRBV2|-|-
TGTGCCAGCACAGCGTCCTACGAGCAGTACTTC
CASTASYEQYF
>TRBJ2-7|TRBV19|TRBD2|-
TGTGCCAGTAGCCCCGGGACTAGCAGTTTCGAGCAGTACTTC
CASSPGTSSFEQYF
>TRBJ2-7|TRBV30|TRBD2|once
TGTGCCTGGCAAAGCGGGAGGGCTCGGGAGCAGTACTTC
CAWQSGRAREQYF